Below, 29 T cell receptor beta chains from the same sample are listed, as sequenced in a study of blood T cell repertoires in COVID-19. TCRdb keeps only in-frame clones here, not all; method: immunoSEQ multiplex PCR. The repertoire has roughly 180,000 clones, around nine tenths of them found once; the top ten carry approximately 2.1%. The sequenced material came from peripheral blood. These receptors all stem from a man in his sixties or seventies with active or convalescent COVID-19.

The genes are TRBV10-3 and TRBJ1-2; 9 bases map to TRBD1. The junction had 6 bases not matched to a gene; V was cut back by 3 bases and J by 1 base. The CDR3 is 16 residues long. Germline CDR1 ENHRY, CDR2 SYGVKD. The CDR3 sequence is CAISDLQGASNYGYTF. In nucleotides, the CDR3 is TGTGCCATCAGTGACCTACAGGGGGCTAGTAACTATGGCTACACCTTC.

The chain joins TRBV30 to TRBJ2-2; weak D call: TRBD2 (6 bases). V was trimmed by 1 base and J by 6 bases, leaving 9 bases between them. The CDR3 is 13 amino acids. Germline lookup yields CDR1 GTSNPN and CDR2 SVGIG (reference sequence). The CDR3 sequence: CAWSDRGAGELFF. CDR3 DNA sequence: TGTGCCTGGAGTGACCGCGGGGCCGGGGAGCTGTTTTTT.

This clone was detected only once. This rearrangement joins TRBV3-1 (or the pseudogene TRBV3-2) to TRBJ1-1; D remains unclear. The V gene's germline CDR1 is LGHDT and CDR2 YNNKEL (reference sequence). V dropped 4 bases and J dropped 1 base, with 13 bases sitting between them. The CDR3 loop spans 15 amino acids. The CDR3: CASSPSGVWNTEAFF. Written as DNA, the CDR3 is TGTGCCAGCAGCCCAAGCGGGGTATGGAACACTGAAGCTTTCTTT.

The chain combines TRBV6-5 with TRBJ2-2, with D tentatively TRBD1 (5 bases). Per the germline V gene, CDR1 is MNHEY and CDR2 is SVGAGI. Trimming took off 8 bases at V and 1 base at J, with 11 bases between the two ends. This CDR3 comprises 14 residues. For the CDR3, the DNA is TGTGCCAGCGATCAGGGAATGAACACCGGGGAGCTGTTTTTT. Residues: CASDQGMNTGELFF.

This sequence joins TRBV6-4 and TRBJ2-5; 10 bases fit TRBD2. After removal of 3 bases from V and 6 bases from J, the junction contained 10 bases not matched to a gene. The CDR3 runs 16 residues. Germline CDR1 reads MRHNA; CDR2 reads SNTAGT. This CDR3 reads CASSEQSGGALQTQYF. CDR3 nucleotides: TGTGCCAGCAGTGAACAGAGCGGGGGGGCGCTTCAGACCCAGTACTTC.

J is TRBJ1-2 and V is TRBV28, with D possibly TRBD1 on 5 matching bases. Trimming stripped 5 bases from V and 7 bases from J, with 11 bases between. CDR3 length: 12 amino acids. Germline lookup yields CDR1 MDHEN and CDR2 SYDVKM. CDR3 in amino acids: CASSTAGRGYTF. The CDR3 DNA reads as TGTGCCAGCAGTACCGCGGGGCGTGGCTACACCTTC.

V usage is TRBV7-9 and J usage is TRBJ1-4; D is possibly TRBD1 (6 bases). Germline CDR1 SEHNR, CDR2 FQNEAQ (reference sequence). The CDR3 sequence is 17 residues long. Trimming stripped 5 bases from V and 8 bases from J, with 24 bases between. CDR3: CASSQPGWGLEGEKLFF. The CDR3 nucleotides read TGTGCCAGCAGCCAACCGGGATGGGGGCTGGAAGGGGAAAAACTGTTTTTT.

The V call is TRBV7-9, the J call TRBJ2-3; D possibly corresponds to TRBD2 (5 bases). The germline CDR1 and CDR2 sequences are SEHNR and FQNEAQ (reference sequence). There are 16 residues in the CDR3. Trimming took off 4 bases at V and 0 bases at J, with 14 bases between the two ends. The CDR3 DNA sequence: TGTGCCAGCAGCTCGGACTGGACCGCAAGCACAGATACGCAGTATTTT. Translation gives CASSSDWTASTDTQYF.

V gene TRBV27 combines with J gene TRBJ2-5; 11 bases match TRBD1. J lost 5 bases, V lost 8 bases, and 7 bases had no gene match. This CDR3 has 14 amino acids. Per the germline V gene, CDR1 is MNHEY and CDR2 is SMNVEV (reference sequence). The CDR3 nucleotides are TGTGCCAGCGCCAGGACAGGGGGCAGGGAGACCCAGTACTTC. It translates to CASARTGGRETQYF.

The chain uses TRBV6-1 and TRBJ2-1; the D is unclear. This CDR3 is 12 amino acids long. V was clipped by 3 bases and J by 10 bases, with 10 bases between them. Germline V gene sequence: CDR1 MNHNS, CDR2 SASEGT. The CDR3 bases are TGTGCCAGCAGTGACCTAATTATAGAGCAGTTCTTC. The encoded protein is CASSDLIIEQFF.

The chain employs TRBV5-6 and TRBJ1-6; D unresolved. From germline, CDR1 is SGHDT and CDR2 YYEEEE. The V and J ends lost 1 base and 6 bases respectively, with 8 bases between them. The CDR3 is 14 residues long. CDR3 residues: CASSLRGINSPLHF. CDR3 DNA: TGTGCCAGCAGCTTGCGAGGGATTAATTCACCCCTCCACTTT.

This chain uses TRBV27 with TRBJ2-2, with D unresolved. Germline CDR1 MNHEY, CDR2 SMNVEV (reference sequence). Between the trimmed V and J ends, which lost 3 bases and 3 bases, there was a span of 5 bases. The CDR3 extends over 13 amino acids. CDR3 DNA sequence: TGTGCCAGCAGTTTTTTCGACACCGGGGAGCTGTTTTTT. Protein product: CASSFFDTGELFF.

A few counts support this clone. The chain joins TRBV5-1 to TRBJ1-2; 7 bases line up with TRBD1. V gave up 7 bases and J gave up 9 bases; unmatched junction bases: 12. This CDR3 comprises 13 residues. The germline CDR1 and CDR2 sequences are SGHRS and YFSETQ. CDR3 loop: CASRPGTELSYTF. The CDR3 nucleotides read TGCGCCAGCCGTCCTGGGACAGAACTTAGCTACACCTTC.

The CDR3 protein is CSVNGQLDTQYF. DNA for the CDR3: TGCAGCGTTAACGGACAGTTAGATACGCAGTATTTT. The chain combines TRBV29-1 with TRBJ2-3; D is perhaps TRBD1 (6 bases). The germline V gene encodes CDR1 SQVTM and CDR2 ANQGSEA. The CDR3 runs 12 residues. V lost 5 bases and J lost 5, with 11 bases in between.

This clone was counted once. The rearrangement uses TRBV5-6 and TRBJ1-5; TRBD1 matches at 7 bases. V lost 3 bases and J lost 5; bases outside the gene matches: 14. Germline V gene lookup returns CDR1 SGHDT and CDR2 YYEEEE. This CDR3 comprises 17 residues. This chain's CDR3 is CASSSKTRGQSDQPQHF. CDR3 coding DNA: TGTGCCAGCAGCTCAAAGACAAGGGGGCAATCAGATCAGCCCCAGCATTTT.

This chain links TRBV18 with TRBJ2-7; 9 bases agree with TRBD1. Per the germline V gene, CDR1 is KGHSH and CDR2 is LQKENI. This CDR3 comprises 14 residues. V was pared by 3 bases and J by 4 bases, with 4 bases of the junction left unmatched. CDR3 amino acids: CASSPPGTGYEQYF. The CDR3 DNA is TGTGCCAGCTCACCGCCGGGGACAGGGTACGAGCAGTACTTC.

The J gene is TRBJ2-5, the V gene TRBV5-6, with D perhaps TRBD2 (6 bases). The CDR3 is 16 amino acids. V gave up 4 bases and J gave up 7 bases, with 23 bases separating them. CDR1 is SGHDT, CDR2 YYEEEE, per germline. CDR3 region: CASSAFGRGSSGTQYF. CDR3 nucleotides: TGTGCCAGCAGCGCGTTTGGCCGGGGGAGCAGCGGGACCCAGTACTTC.

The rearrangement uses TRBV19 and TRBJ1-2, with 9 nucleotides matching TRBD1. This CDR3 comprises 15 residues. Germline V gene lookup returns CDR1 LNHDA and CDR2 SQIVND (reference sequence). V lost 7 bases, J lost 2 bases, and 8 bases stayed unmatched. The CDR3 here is CASTPDRGRNYGYTF. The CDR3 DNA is TGTGCCAGTACCCCGGACAGGGGAAGGAACTATGGCTACACCTTC.

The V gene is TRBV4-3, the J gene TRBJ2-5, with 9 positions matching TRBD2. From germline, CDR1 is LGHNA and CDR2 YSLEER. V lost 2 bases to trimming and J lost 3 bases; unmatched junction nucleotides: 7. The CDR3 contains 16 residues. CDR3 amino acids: CASSQKVPSGEETQYF. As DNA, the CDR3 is TGCGCCAGCAGCCAAAAGGTGCCTAGCGGGGAAGAGACCCAGTACTTC.

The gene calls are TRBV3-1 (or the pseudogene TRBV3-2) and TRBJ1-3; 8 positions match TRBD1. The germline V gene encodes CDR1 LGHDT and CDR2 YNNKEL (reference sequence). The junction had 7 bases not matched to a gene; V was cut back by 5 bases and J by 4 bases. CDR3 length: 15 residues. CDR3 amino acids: CASSSTGGQGNTIYF. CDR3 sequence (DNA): TGTGCCAGCAGCAGTACAGGGGGACAAGGAAACACCATATATTTT.

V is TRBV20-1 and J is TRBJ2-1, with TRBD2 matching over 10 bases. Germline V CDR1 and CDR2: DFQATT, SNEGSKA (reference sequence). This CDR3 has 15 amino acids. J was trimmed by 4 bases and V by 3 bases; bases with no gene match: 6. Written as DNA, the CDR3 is TGCAGTGCTAGTACCTGGACTAGCGGTTACAATGAGCAGTTCTTC. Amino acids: CSASTWTSGYNEQFF.

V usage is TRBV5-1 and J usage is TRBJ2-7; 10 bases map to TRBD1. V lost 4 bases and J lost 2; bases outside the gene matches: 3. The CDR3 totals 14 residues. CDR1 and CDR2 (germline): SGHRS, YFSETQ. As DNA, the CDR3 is TGCGCCAGCAGCCGGGACAGGGGTACCTACGAGCAGTACTTC. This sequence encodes CASSRDRGTYEQYF.

CDR3 nucleotide sequence: TGTGCCAGCAGTTATCGGGAAGGCCAGCAGTACTTC. As protein: CASSYREGQQYF. The V call is TRBV28, the J call TRBJ2-7; D perhaps matches TRBD2 (5 bases). The CDR3 totals 12 residues. Germline V gene data show CDR1 as MDHEN and CDR2 as SYDVKM. Trimming took 4 bases from V and 8 from J, leaving 12 bases between them.

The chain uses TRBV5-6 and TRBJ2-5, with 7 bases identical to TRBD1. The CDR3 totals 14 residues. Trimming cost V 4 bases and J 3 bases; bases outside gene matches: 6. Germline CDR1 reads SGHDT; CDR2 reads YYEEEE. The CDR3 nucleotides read TGTGCCAGCAGCACCGTCACAGGGGAAGAGACCCAGTACTTC. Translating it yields CASSTVTGEETQYF.

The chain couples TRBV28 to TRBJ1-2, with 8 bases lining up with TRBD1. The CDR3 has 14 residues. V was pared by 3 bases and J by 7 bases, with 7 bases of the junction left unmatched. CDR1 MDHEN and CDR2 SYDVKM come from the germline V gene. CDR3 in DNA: TGTGCCAGCAGTTTCTCGGACAGGGCGGGTGGCTACACCTTC. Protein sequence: CASSFSDRAGGYTF.

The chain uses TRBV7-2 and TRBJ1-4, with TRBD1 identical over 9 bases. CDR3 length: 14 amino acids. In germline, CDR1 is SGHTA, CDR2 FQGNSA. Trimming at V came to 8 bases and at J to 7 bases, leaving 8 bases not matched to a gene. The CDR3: CASAAETGGEKLFF. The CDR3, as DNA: TGTGCCAGCGCCGCTGAGACAGGGGGTGAAAAACTGTTTTTT.

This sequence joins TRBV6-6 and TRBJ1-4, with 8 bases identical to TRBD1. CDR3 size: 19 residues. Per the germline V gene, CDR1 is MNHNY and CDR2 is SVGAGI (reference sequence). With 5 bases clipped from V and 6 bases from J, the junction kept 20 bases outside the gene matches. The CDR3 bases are TGTGCCAGCAGTCTCAGCAGGCGGCAGGGGGCAAGGATTTATGAAAAACTGTTTTTT. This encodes CASSLSRRQGARIYEKLFF.

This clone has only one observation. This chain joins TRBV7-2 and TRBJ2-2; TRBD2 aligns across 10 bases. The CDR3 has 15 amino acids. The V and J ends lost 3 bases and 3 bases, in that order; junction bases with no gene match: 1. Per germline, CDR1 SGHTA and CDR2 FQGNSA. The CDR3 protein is CASSFTSGDTGELFF. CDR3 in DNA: TGTGCCAGCAGCTTCACTAGCGGGGACACCGGGGAGCTGTTTTTT.

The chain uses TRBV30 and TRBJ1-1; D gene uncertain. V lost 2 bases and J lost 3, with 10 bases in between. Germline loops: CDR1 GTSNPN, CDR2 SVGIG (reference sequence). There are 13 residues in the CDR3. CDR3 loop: CAWSIQLDTEAFF. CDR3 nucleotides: TGTGCCTGGAGTATTCAGCTAGACACTGAAGCTTTCTTT.